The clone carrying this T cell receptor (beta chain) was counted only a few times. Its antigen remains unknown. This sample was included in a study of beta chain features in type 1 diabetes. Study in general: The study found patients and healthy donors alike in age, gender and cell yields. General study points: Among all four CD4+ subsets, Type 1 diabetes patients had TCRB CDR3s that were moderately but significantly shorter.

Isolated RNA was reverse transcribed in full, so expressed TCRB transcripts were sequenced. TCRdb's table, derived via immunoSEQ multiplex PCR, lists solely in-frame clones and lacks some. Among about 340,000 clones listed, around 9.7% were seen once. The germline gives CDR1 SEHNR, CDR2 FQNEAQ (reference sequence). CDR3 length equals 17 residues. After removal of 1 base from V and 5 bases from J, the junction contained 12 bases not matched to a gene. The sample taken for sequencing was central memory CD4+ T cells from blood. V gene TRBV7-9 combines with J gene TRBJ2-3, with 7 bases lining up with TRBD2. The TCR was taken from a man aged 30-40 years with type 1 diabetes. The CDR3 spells CASSLGTRGPREDTQYF. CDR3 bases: TGTGCCAGCAGCTTAGGGACTAGAGGCCCCAGGGAAGATACGCAGTATTTT. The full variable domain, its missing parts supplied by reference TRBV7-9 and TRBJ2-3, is DTGVSQNPRHKITKRGQNVTFRCDPISEHNRLYWYRQTLGQGPEFLTYFQNEAQLEKSRLLSDRFSAERPKGSFSTLEIQRTEQGDSAMYLCASSLGTRGPREDTQYFGPGTRLTVL.